One sample yielded the 18 T cell receptor beta chains listed below, sequenced in a study of PD-1 blockade in classical Hodgkin lymphoma. Assay used: immunoSEQ multiplex PCR; TCRdb lists only in-frame clones, some missing. The sample shows fewer than 20,000 clones, about nine tenths of them seen only once. Every patient had relapsed following autologous stem cell transplantation, and cohorts differed in brentuximab vedotin exposure. This sample comprised peripheral blood mononuclear cells (PBMCs), obtained before the second cycle of nivolumab. These TCRs come from a human donor with classical Hodgkin lymphoma.

The chain links TRBV7-8 to TRBJ2-7, with a tentative D call TRBD2 (5 bases). Between the trimmed V and J ends, which lost 3 bases and 6 bases, there was a span of 12 bases. This CDR3 is 13 amino acids long. CDR1 and CDR2 from the germline V gene are SGHVS and FQNEAQ. The CDR3 DNA is TGTGCCAGCAGCTTTAACTTCGCGGGCGAGCAGTACTTC. Its protein is CASSFNFAGEQYF. Full variable domain (remainder filled in from reference TRBV7-8 and TRBJ2-7): GAGVSQSPRYKVAKRGQDVALRCDPISGHVSLFWYQQALGQGPEFLTYFQNEAQLDKSGLPSDRFFAERPEGSVSTLKIQRTQQEDSAVYLCASSFNFAGEQYFGPGTRLTVT.

This clone occurred once. This chain joins TRBV19 and TRBJ1-6; 7 bases match TRBD1. The CDR3 contains 15 residues. Germline assignment: CDR1 LNHDA and CDR2 SQIVND (reference sequence). Unmatched junction bases numbered 7, after V lost 7 bases and J lost 4 bases. The CDR3 loop reads CASTRGTVYNSPLHF. For the CDR3, the DNA is TGTGCCAGTACTCGGGGGACAGTTTATAATTCACCCCTCCACTTT.

This clone was detected only a few times. This CDR3 reads CASSLDSGDNQPQHF. CDR3 bases: TGTGCCAGCAGCTTGGACTCAGGCGATAATCAGCCCCAGCATTTT. The chain employs TRBV7-9 and TRBJ1-5; D unresolved. Germline values: CDR1 SEHNR, CDR2 FQNEAQ (reference sequence). V was trimmed by 3 bases and J by 4 bases, leaving 13 bases between them. This CDR3 comprises 15 residues.

This rearrangement joins TRBV11-2 to TRBJ2-5; D remains ambiguous. Per the germline V gene, CDR1 is SGHAT and CDR2 is FQNNGV. CDR3 length equals 15 residues. V was pared by 3 bases and J by 2 bases, with 13 bases between. CDR3 in DNA: TGTGCCAGCAGCTTCTCCCCGAGCGTTCAAGAGACCCAGTACTTC. Protein: CASSFSPSVQETQYF.

The V gene is TRBV7-8, the J gene TRBJ1-4; tentative D call: TRBD1 (5 bases). Between the trimmed V and J ends, which lost 2 bases and 0 bases, there was a span of 7 bases. Germline CDR1 SGHVS, CDR2 FQNEAQ. CDR3 length: 15 amino acids. The chain's CDR3 is CASSLMGATNEKLFF. The DNA for the CDR3 is TGTGCCAGCAGCTTAATGGGGGCAACTAATGAAAAACTGTTTTTT. The full variable domain, rest sourced from reference TRBV7-8 and TRBJ1-4, is GAGVSQSPRYKVAKRGQDVALRCDPISGHVSLFWYQQALGQGPEFLTYFQNEAQLDKSGLPSDRFFAERPEGSVSTLKIQRTQQEDSAVYLCASSLMGATNEKLFFGSGTQLSVL.

J is TRBJ1-4 and V is TRBV5-1; TRBD1 matches 7 bases. CDR3 length: 14 amino acids. CDR1 and CDR2 from the germline V gene are SGHRS and YFSETQ. Trimming removed 1 base from V and 8 bases from J; junction bases left unmatched: 5. The CDR3 loop reads CASSLTGAWEKLFF. For the CDR3, the DNA is TGCGCCAGCAGCTTGACAGGGGCGTGGGAAAAACTGTTTTTT.

This chain joins TRBV6-6 and TRBJ1-1, with no clear D. V was trimmed by 2 bases and J by 3 bases, leaving 7 bases between them. This CDR3 is built from 13 residues. Germline CDR1 MNHNY, CDR2 SVGAGI (reference sequence). CDR3 sequence reads: CASSYETHTEAFF. CDR3 DNA sequence: TGTGCCAGCAGTTACGAAACACACACTGAAGCTTTCTTT.

The chain uses TRBV19 and TRBJ2-7, with TRBD1 matching over 11 bases. The junction had 6 bases not matched to a gene; V was cut back by 7 bases and J by 4 bases. The germline V gene has CDR1 LNHDA and CDR2 SQIVND (reference sequence). This CDR3 contains 14 residues. The CDR3 sequence is CASKKDRGQYEQYF. For the CDR3, the DNA is TGTGCCAGTAAGAAGGACAGGGGGCAATACGAGCAGTACTTC.

The chain has TRBV6-4 and TRBJ1-1; D is unresolved. V shed 5 bases and J shed 5 bases, with 18 bases lying between them. Germline CDR1 reads MRHNA; CDR2 reads SNTAGT. The CDR3 extends over 15 amino acids. In nucleotides, the CDR3 is TGTGCCAGCAGTCGGGAAGCGTCCTTAGGGACTGAAGCTTTCTTT. This gives the protein CASSREASLGTEAFF.

The chain joins TRBV13 to TRBJ2-1; a weak D match, TRBD2 (7 bases). V was cut by 2 bases and J by 5 bases, with 25 bases left in between. This CDR3 has 19 residues. Germline assignment: CDR1 PRHDT and CDR2 FYEKMQ (reference sequence). In DNA, the CDR3 is TGTGCCAGCAGCTTAATCCCTCGAGGGGGGGTCCGATGGGACAATGAGCAGTTCTTC. Protein: CASSLIPRGGVRWDNEQFF.

The CDR3, as DNA: TGTGCCAGCAGGTCGGGCGGGACTTCGAACACTGAAGCTTTCTTT. This gives the protein CASRSGGTSNTEAFF. The V call is TRBV27, the J call TRBJ1-1, with a weak D call TRBD1 (5 bases). The germline CDR1 and CDR2 sequences are MNHEY and SMNVEV (reference sequence). The CDR3 contains 15 residues. V was shortened by 6 bases and J by 1 base, with 15 bases between the two germline ends.

The chain links TRBV7-3 to TRBJ2-2; 8 bases align to TRBD1. The CDR3 contains 15 residues. Germline trimming cut 5 bases from V and 3 bases from J; bases unmatched to any gene: 5. Germline V gives CDR1 SGHTA, CDR2 FQGTGA. CDR3 protein: CASSVTGVDTGELFF. Written as DNA, the CDR3 is TGTGCCAGCAGCGTGACAGGGGTGGACACCGGGGAGCTGTTTTTT.

The chain joins TRBV21-1 to TRBJ2-4; the table's D call, TRBD2, was not checked against the DNA. TRBV21-1 is assigned pseudogene status. The CDR3 consists of 15 residues. The CDR3 sequence is CASSKEGGPKNIQYF. CDR3 bases: TGTGCCAGCAGCAAAGAAGGAGGGCCCAAAAACATTCAGTACTTC.

The V gene is TRBV15, the J gene TRBJ1-4; 8 bases match TRBD1. The CDR3 has 15 amino acids. Germline CDR1 is LNHNV and CDR2 is YYDKDF (reference sequence). V lost 0 bases, J lost 7 bases, and 4 bases stayed unmatched. The CDR3 region has the DNA TGTGCCACCAGCAGAGACCCGGGACAGGCTGAAAAACTGTTTTTT. Translating gives CATSRDPGQAEKLFF.

In regard to this clone: This sample includes further DNA sequences coding for the same CDR3. The gene calls are TRBV5-1 and TRBJ1-2; 9 nucleotides line up with TRBD1. There are 14 residues in the CDR3. With 3 bases clipped from V and 2 bases from J, the junction kept 2 bases outside the gene matches. CDR1 is SGHRS and CDR2 is YFSETQ in the germline V gene. CDR3 protein: CASSSGQGNYGYTF. The CDR3 DNA is TGCGCCAGCAGCTCCGGACAGGGGAACTATGGCTACACCTTC.

This chain joins TRBV5-1 and TRBJ2-3, with D perhaps matching TRBD2 (6 bases). Germline V gives CDR1 SGHRS, CDR2 YFSETQ. With 0 bases removed from V and 1 base from J, the gap between germline ends came to 12 bases. There are 16 residues in the CDR3. CDR3 protein: CASSLVLTGGTDTQYF. The DNA for the CDR3 is TGCGCCAGCAGCTTGGTTTTAACGGGGGGCACAGATACGCAGTATTTT.

J is TRBJ2-5 and V is TRBV5-1; 12 bases fit TRBD2. Looked up from germline, CDR1 is SGHRS and CDR2 is YFSETQ. This CDR3 region has 15 residues. The V gene end was trimmed by 3 bases and the J gene end by 3 bases; junction bases not matched to a gene: 3. The CDR3 loop reads CASSSGLAGKETQYF. The CDR3 bases are TGCGCCAGCAGCTCCGGACTAGCGGGGAAAGAGACCCAGTACTTC.

As concerns this clone: Other DNA variants within this sample encode the same CDR3. This chain links TRBV4-1 with TRBJ2-5, with D maybe TRBD2 (6 bases). Germline V lookup: CDR1 MGHRA, CDR2 YSYEKL. The ends were cut back, 1 base at V and 3 bases at J, with 9 bases in the middle. This CDR3 is built from 14 residues. For the CDR3, the DNA is TGCGCCAGCAGCCAAGTTGGAGGGGAAGAGACCCAGTACTTC. It codes for CASSQVGGEETQYF.